The following is a TCR beta chain sequence with its context. As yet, its antigen is unknown. A single record per CDR3 protein comes from TCRdb applying MiXCR to the reads. Of approximately 1,000,000 distinct CDR3 sequences listed, approximately 32% are singletons. The data originate from a study of T cell repertoires in cytomegalovirus infection. Study at large: Matching HLA type and CMV infection were both indicated by public TCR beta signatures. Points from the study as a whole: The cumulative frequency of public TCR beta families identified carriers of CMV plus the relevant HLA.

Germline lookup yields CDR1 MNHEY and CDR2 SMNVEV (reference sequence). The CDR3 spans 13 residues. Trimming pared 3 bases from V and 5 bases from J, leaving 11 bases between. The clonotype comes from a human donor in good health (CMV status not recorded). Some clones in this sample may be carry-over from other donors' samples. Specimen: cultured CD8+ T cells from PBMCs, collected from culture after CMV antigen stimulation. This chain joins TRBV27 and TRBJ2-7; no firm D call. CDR3 loop: CASSFMGIDEQYF. Written as DNA, the CDR3 is TGTGCCAGCAGTTTCATGGGAATAGACGAGCAGTACTTC.